This is a list of T cell receptor beta chains from one sample in a study of healthy donors' naive CD4 and CD8 T cells. Using its own MiXCR run on the reads, TCRdb lists one record per CDR3 protein. The sample has 150,000 to 200,000 distinct CDR3 sequences, around 80% seen once. Sequences were obtained from naive CD4+ and CD8+ T cells sorted from blood, pooled from several donors. Source of these receptors: a pool of human donors in good health; the sample pools cells from several healthy donors. CDR3s include the opening cysteine and the closing phenylalanine or tryptophan. Fields, in order: J gene, V gene, CDR3 protein.

TRBJ1-1 TRBV29-1 CSVERQGGTEAFF
TRBJ1-2 TRBV19 CASTTPGRPYGYTF
TRBJ1-1 TRBV19 CATASQVLNTEAFF
TRBJ2-5 TRBV19 CASSSSGLLQETQYF
TRBJ2-1 TRBV7-8 CASSLGGLAGLSSYNEQFF
TRBJ2-5 TRBV18 CASSPNSQETQYF
TRBJ2-7 TRBV7-8 CASNRVLSYEQYF
TRBJ1-1 TRBV19 CASGHGRGTEAFF
TRBJ2-5 TRBV19 CASSKGGILVPAQETQYF
TRBJ2-1 TRBV12-3/TRBV12-4 CASSLLAGASYNEQFF
TRBJ2-7 TRBV29-1 CSVDTYYEQYF
TRBJ2-7 TRBV5-4 CASSDGTKDEQYF
TRBJ2-1 TRBV19 CASSMPTSSSYNEQFF
TRBJ1-1 TRBV30 CAWSVGQTEAFF
TRBJ2-1 TRBV30 CAWAIGVAENEQFF
TRBJ2-7 TRBV29-1 CSVEYSKSGYEQYF
TRBJ2-4 TRBV6-5 CASSYGSRGDAKNIQYF
TRBJ2-7 TRBV5-1 CASAGQGYEQYF
TRBJ2-6 TRBV5-6 CASSLEGAGANVLTF
TRBJ2-3 TRBV27 CASGSLSPYSSTDTQYF
TRBJ1-2 TRBV29-1 CSAGGAGVFYGYTF
TRBJ2-1 TRBV6-5 CASGLATYNEQFF
TRBJ1-1 TRBV29-1 CSVDRGTTEAFF
TRBJ1-1 TRBV10-3 CASSYSEGRTEAFF
TRBJ2-7 TRBV20-1 CSATGREREQYF
TRBJ2-2 TRBV29-1 CSVPPSTNTGELFF
TRBJ1-5 TRBV7-2 CASSLDRAGNQPQHF
TRBJ2-1 TRBV19 CASSPLTSDFYNEQFF
TRBJ1-2 TRBV5-5 CASSLERDIYGYTF
TRBJ2-5 TRBV19 CASSTLGAQETQYF
TRBJ1-1 TRBV6-1 CASRYLYMNTEAFF
TRBJ2-1 TRBV5-1 CASSLMDRDDEQFF
TRBJ2-1 TRBV30 CAWSTLADGNEQFF